This TCR beta chain was recovered during a study of response to subunit inactivated influenza vaccine. The CDR3 has 15 residues. V lost 5 bases and J lost 2; bases outside the gene matches: 5. Germline V gene data show CDR1 as SGHTA and CDR2 as FQGNSA. TCRdb independently ran MiXCR on the RT-PCR reads; one entry per CDR3 protein. The table includes under 850,000 distinct CDR3 sequences, less than 20% detected once. At least ten counts were recorded for this clonotype. The antigen remains undetermined. General observations from the study: Every seasonal influenza vaccination brings in few new T cells, the authors suggested.

The chain is built from TRBV7-2 and TRBJ2-5, with 10 positions matching TRBD2. This TCR derives from a man in his fifties or sixties who received an inactivated influenza vaccine. This specimen was PBMCs from blood, taken around 5 days after vaccination. CDR3 sequence (DNA): TGTGCCAGCAGCCTACTAGCGGGGTCTCAAGAGACCCAGTACTTC. Protein product: CASSLLAGSQETQYF.